One sample yielded the 27 T cell receptor beta chains listed below, sequenced in a study of T-cell memory formation after mild COVID-19 (dated by TCRdb to 2020 to 2022). The library was built by means of 5' RACE. TCRdb lists the instrument as Illumina NovaSeq 6000. The public reads were reprocessed in TCRdb via fastp at Q25 and MiXCR, keeping in-frame beta chains. CDR3 protein sequences are deduplicated, and each keeps its most common genes and DNA. This sample holds roughly 110,000 distinct CDR3 sequences; 14% were observed only once. Jointly, the top ten make up 39% of the sample. The sample comprised PBMCs or a T cell subset sorted from them (not recorded which). All receptors come from a young man who had mild COVID-19 (a few samples of this study predate the infection). The sample titles of this study are shuffled in the database, so cell type and time point are left out; the donor was told from shared clones.

This clonotype was seen a few times. The chain is built from TRBV4-1 and TRBJ2-2, with 9 bases identical to TRBD1. V was clipped by 3 bases and J by 4 bases; unmatched bases: 6. The CDR3 is 16 residues long. Germline CDR1 MGHRA, CDR2 YSYEKL. The CDR3 here is CASSHPGTGPTGELFF. The CDR3 DNA sequence: TGCGCCAGCAGCCATCCCGGGACAGGGCCCACCGGGGAGCTGTTTTTT.

This clonotype has just a few counts. CDR3 in DNA: TGTGCCAGATACTACGGGACAGGTCGTGGCGAGCAGTACGTC. Residues: CARYYGTGRGEQYV. The V and J genes are TRBV6-5 and TRBJ2-7; TRBD1 agrees at 8 bases. The germline V gene encodes CDR1 MNHEY and CDR2 SVGAGI. Germline trimming cut 9 bases from V and 6 bases from J; bases unmatched to any gene: 13. The CDR3 consists of 14 residues.

The chain uses TRBV3-1 and TRBJ2-5; TRBD2 aligns across 8 bases. From germline, CDR1 is LGHDT and CDR2 YNNKEL (reference sequence). This CDR3 comprises 17 residues. V shed 0 bases, J shed 4 bases, and the junction held 10 bases outside the gene matches. The CDR3 reads CASSQDLTGGPRETQYF. The CDR3 bases are TGTGCCAGCAGCCAAGATCTCACGGGGGGGCCCCGAGAGACCCAGTACTTC.

This clonotype was observed a handful of times. The V gene is TRBV25-1, the J gene TRBJ2-7; 10 positions agree with TRBD1. The CDR3 runs to 15 residues. V trimming: 4 bases; J trimming: 3 bases; junction bases outside the gene matches: 6. The germline gives CDR1 MGHDK, CDR2 SYGVNS. In nucleotides, the CDR3 is TGTGCCAGCAGTGGAGGGACAGGGGTGTACTACGAGCAGTACGTC. This codes for CASSGGTGVYYEQYV.

The chain has TRBV27 and TRBJ1-5, with TRBD1 as a possible D gene (5 bases). Germline CDR1 and CDR2: MNHEY and SMNVEV (reference sequence). CDR3 length: 16 amino acids. Between the trimmed V and J ends, which lost 3 bases and 2 bases, there was a span of 14 bases. Here the CDR3 DNA reads TGTGCCAGCAGTTTTATCTCGCAGGGCGGCAATCAGCCCCAGCATTTT. Its protein product is CASSFISQGGNQPQHF.

A few counts support this clonotype. The genes are TRBV4-1 and TRBJ1-1, with D possibly being TRBD1 (6 bases). In germline, CDR1 is MGHRA, CDR2 YSYEKL. V lost 4 bases, J lost 4 bases, and 13 bases lay in between. The CDR3 covers 14 residues. Written as DNA, the CDR3 is TGCGCCAGCAGCCGGTCGGGGGGCGGCACTGAAGCTTTCTTT. Translated, it gives CASSRSGGGTEAFF.

This clonotype came up many times. The chain carries TRBV29-1 and TRBJ2-1; D call uncertain. Per the germline V gene, CDR1 is SQVTM and CDR2 is ANQGSEA. Trimming left V 7 bases short and J 3 bases short, with 10 bases between. The CDR3 runs 12 residues. This CDR3 reads CSDIGLYNEQFF. The CDR3 coding sequence is TGCAGCGACATCGGGCTCTACAATGAGCAGTTCTTC.

The V gene is TRBV7-9, the J gene TRBJ1-2; D is uncertain. This CDR3 region has 14 residues. Germline V gene sequence: CDR1 SEHNR, CDR2 FQNEAQ (reference sequence). The germline V and J ends were trimmed by 6 bases and 0 bases, with 11 bases remaining between them. The CDR3 is CASSSTTSNYGYTF. The CDR3 nucleotides read TGTGCCAGCAGTTCCACTACGTCTAACTATGGCTACACCTTC.

The sample holds a few counts of this clonotype. The gene calls are TRBV20-1 and TRBJ1-4; D is ambiguous. This CDR3 has 14 amino acids. V was clipped by 1 base and J by 0 bases, with 6 bases between them. In germline, CDR1 is DFQATT, CDR2 SNEGSKA (reference sequence). Here the CDR3 DNA reads TGCAGTGCTAGAGGGGTGGCAACTAATGAAAAACTGTTTTTT. Translating it yields CSARGVATNEKLFF.

This clonotype was seen more than once but under ten times. This chain connects TRBV6-2 or TRBV6-3 to TRBJ1-2; D gene unclear. The ends were cut back, 0 bases at V and 8 bases at J, with 10 bases in the middle. This CDR3 spans 13 amino acids. The germline V gene encodes CDR1 MNHEY and CDR2 SVGEGT. The CDR3 here is CASSYSNLRGYTF. CDR3 DNA: TGTGCCAGCAGTTACTCTAATCTTCGAGGCTACACCTTC.

This clonotype came up many times. The chain is built from TRBV12-3 or TRBV12-4 and TRBJ2-6, with 7 positions matching TRBD2. V shed 10 bases, J shed 0 bases, and the junction held 6 bases outside the gene matches. The CDR3 spans 15 residues. In DNA form, the CDR3 reads TGTGCCACCCGGGAGGAGCCCTCTGGGGCCAACGTCCTGACTTTC. This codes for CATREEPSGANVLTF.

There are many counts of this clonotype. The chain combines TRBV20-1 with TRBJ1-2, with 10 nucleotides matching TRBD1. Trimming cost V 0 bases and J 2 bases; bases outside gene matches: 3. Germline V CDR1 and CDR2: DFQATT, SNEGSKA (reference sequence). This CDR3 has 15 amino acids. DNA for the CDR3: TGCAGTGCTAGAGATGGGGACAGGGGAAACTATGGCTACACCTTC. This gives the protein CSARDGDRGNYGYTF.

This clonotype was recorded at least ten times. The chain uses TRBV12-3 or TRBV12-4 and TRBJ2-1; D tentatively reads TRBD1 or TRBD2 (7 bases each). The CDR3 has 16 amino acids. V gave up 6 bases and J gave up 7 bases, with 22 bases separating them. CDR3 protein: CASRSPGGGLLNEQFF. The CDR3 nucleotides are TGTGCCAGCAGATCCCCAGGGGGGGGCCTCTTGAATGAGCAGTTCTTC.

This clonotype was recorded many times. The genes are TRBV7-9 and TRBJ1-5, with a possible D match to TRBD1 (5 bases). The germline V and J ends were trimmed by 1 base and 9 bases, with 7 bases remaining between them. CDR1 is SEHNR, CDR2 FQNEAQ, per germline (reference sequence). The CDR3 is 12 residues long. This chain's CDR3 is CASSLDRLPQHF. Here the CDR3 DNA reads TGTGCCAGCAGCTTAGACAGGCTGCCCCAGCATTTT.

This clonotype occurred a few times. V and J are TRBV6-2 or TRBV6-3 and TRBJ2-7; a weak D match, TRBD2 (5 bases). Between the trimmed V and J ends, which lost 6 bases and 0 bases, there was a span of 18 bases. Looked up from germline, CDR1 is MNHEY and CDR2 is SVGEGT. The CDR3 covers 16 residues. CDR3 in DNA: TGTGCCAGCAGGGGAGTAGACCTGTTAAGCTCCTACGAGCAGTACGTC. Amino acid sequence: CASRGVDLLSSYEQYV.

This chain links TRBV7-9 with TRBJ2-2, with D possibly matching TRBD2 (5 bases). Germline V gene data show CDR1 as SEHNR and CDR2 as FQNEAQ (reference sequence). V was trimmed by 5 bases and J by 5 bases, leaving 6 bases between them. The CDR3 totals 12 residues. The DNA for the CDR3 is TGTGCCAGCAGCGGAGGTACCGGGGAGCTGTTTTTT. This encodes CASSGGTGELFF. The full variable domain, with the rest looked up from reference TRBV7-9 and TRBJ2-2, is DTGVSQNPRHKITKRGQNVTFRCDPISEHNRLYWYRQTLGQGPEFLTYFQNEAQLEKSRLLSDRFSAERPKGSFSTLEIQRTEQGDSAMYLCASSGGTGELFFGEGSRLTVL.

A few counts support this clonotype. The gene calls are TRBV6-6 and TRBJ2-1; the match to TRBD1 covers 7 bases. Trimming removed 2 bases from V and 4 bases from J; junction bases left unmatched: 8. CDR3 length: 16 residues. The germline V gene encodes CDR1 MNHNY and CDR2 SVGAGI (reference sequence). The CDR3 loop is CASSYPDRVGYNEQFF. The CDR3 region has the DNA TGTGCCAGCAGTTACCCTGACAGGGTCGGGTACAATGAGCAGTTCTTC.

CDR3 coding DNA: TGTGCCTGGAGTGTAGAGGGAAATTCACCCCTCCACTTT. Translated, it gives CAWSVEGNSPLHF. The chain employs TRBV30 and TRBJ1-6; D is undetermined. CDR1 GTSNPN and CDR2 SVGIG come from the germline V gene (reference sequence). Trimming removed 0 bases from V and 7 bases from J, with 7 bases in between. The CDR3 has 13 amino acids. Full variable domain (missing parts from reference TRBV30 and TRBJ1-6): SQTIHQWPATLVQPVGSPLSLECTVEGTSNPNLYWYRQAAGRGLQLLFYSVGIGQISSEVPQNLSASRPQDRQFILSSKKLLLSDSGFYLCAWSVEGNSPLHFGNGTRLTVT.

This clonotype was seen ten or more times. The genes are TRBV7-6 and TRBJ2-3; TRBD2 agrees at 14 bases. Trimming at V came to 4 bases and at J to 3 bases, leaving 6 bases not matched to a gene. The CDR3 contains 17 residues. The V gene's germline CDR1 is SGHVS and CDR2 FNYEAQ. The CDR3 loop reads CASSSWTSGGITDTQYF. The CDR3 coding sequence is TGTGCCAGCAGCTCGTGGACTAGCGGGGGGATAACAGATACGCAGTATTTT.

At least ten counts were recorded for this clonotype. This sequence joins TRBV7-9 and TRBJ2-1; D may be TRBD1 (6 bases). V lost 8 bases, J lost 7 bases, and 21 bases lay in between. The CDR3 spans 15 residues. Germline loops: CDR1 SEHNR, CDR2 FQNEAQ (reference sequence). CDR3 protein: CASEYRQAGLNEQFF. The CDR3 bases are TGTGCCAGCGAATACCGACAGGCAGGTCTAAATGAGCAGTTCTTC.

This clonotype was seen more than once but under ten times. V gene TRBV4-3 combines with J gene TRBJ2-3; TRBD2 matches at 11 bases. Germline lookup yields CDR1 LGHNA and CDR2 YSLEER. The V segment lost 2 bases and the J segment 7 bases; nucleotides outside the gene matches: 5. The CDR3 has 15 amino acids. CDR3 sequence reads: CASSQTTSGVYTQYF. The CDR3 bases are TGCGCCAGCAGCCAAACGACTAGCGGGGTATATACGCAGTATTTT.

In its sample, this clonotype was seen a few times. The V call is TRBV5-1, the J call TRBJ2-3, with D perhaps matching TRBD1 (6 bases). V was pared by 0 bases and J by 4 bases, with 12 bases between. In germline, CDR1 is SGHRS, CDR2 YFSETQ. This CDR3 is built from 15 residues. CDR3 region: CASSLGGGDADTQYF. The CDR3, as DNA: TGCGCCAGCAGCTTGGGTGGGGGCGACGCAGATACGCAGTATTTT.

This clonotype was counted between two and nine times. J is TRBJ2-5 and V is TRBV7-9, with 7 bases that match TRBD1. This CDR3 has 14 residues. CDR1 and CDR2 (germline): SEHNR, FQNEAQ (reference sequence). The ends lost 5 bases at V and 1 base at J; junction bases unmatched: 4. CDR3 coding DNA: TGTGCCAGCAGCCAATGGACAGGCCAAGAGACCCAGTACTTC. Its protein is CASSQWTGQETQYF.

This clonotype was counted many times. The V call is TRBV6-5, the J call TRBJ2-3; D not resolved. Germline CDR1 is MNHEY and CDR2 is SVGAGI. V was clipped by 5 bases and J by 6 bases, with 12 bases between them. The CDR3 runs 13 residues. The CDR3 DNA follows: TGTGCCAGCAGTCACATACGGCAGGATACGCAGTATTTT. Amino acids: CASSHIRQDTQYF.

The chain joins TRBV25-1 to TRBJ1-3; TRBD1 aligns across 7 bases. Trimming removed 3 bases from V and 2 bases from J; junction bases left unmatched: 4. This CDR3 contains 15 residues. Germline CDR1 is MGHDK and CDR2 is SYGVNS. The CDR3 DNA reads as TGTGCCAGCAGTGACCCGACAGGGACTGGAAACACCATATATTTT. This translates into CASSDPTGTGNTIYF.

J is TRBJ1-4 and V is TRBV7-9; 9 nucleotides agree with TRBD1. After removal of 5 bases from V and 5 bases from J, the junction contained 3 bases not matched to a gene. CDR3 length: 14 residues. Germline CDR1 reads SEHNR; CDR2 reads FQNEAQ (reference sequence). The CDR3 spells CASSQTGGNEKLFF. DNA of the CDR3: TGTGCCAGCAGCCAGACAGGGGGGAATGAAAAACTGTTTTTT.

This clonotype turned up a few times. The rearrangement joins TRBV6-5 to TRBJ1-5; tentative D call: TRBD1 (5 bases). V was clipped by 3 bases and J by 6 bases, with 12 bases between them. The germline V gene encodes CDR1 MNHEY and CDR2 SVGAGI. The CDR3 is 14 amino acids. CDR3 sequence reads: CASSYGGAGQPQHF. The DNA of the CDR3 is TGTGCCAGCAGTTATGGTGGGGCTGGTCAGCCCCAGCATTTT.